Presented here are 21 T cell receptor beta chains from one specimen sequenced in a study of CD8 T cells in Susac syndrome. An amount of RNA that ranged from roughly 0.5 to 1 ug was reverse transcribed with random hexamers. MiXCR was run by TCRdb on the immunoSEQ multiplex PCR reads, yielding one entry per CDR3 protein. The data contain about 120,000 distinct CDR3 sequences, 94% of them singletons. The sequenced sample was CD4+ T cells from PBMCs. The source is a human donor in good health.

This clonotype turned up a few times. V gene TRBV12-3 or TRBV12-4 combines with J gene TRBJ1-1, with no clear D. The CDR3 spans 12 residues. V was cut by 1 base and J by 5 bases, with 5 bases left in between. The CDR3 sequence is CASSLGRTEAFF. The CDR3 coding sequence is TGTGCCAGCAGTTTAGGGAGGACTGAAGCTTTCTTT.

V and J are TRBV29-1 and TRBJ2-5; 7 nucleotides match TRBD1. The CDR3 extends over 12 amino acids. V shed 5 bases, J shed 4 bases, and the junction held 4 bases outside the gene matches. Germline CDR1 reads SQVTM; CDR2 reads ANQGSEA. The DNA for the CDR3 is TGCAGCGTTAAGGGGGCGGCAGAGACCCAGTACTTC. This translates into CSVKGAAETQYF.

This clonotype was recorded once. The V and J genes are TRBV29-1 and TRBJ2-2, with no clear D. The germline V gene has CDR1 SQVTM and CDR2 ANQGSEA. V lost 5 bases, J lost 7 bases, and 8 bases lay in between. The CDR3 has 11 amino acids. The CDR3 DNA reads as TGCAGCGTTTCCACGAACGGGGAGCTGTTTTTT. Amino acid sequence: CSVSTNGELFF.

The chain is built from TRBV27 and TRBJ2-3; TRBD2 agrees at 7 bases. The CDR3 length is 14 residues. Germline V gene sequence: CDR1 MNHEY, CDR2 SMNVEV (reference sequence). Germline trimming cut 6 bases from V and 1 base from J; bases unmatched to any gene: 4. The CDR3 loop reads CASRLAPGTDTQYF. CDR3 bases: TGTGCCAGCAGACTAGCGCCCGGCACAGATACGCAGTATTTT.

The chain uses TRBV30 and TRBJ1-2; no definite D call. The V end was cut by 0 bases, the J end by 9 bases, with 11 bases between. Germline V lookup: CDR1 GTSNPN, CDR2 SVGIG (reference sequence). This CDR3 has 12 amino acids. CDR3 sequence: CAWSVPAVSYTF. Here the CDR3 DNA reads TGTGCCTGGAGTGTACCGGCGGTGAGCTACACCTTC.

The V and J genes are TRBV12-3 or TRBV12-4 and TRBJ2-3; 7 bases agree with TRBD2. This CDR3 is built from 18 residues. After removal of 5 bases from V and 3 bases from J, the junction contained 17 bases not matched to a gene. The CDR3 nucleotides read TGTGCCAGCAGTCCAGGGTGGGAGGGCCTAAGTGGGACAGATACGCAGTATTTT. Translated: CASSPGWEGLSGTDTQYF.

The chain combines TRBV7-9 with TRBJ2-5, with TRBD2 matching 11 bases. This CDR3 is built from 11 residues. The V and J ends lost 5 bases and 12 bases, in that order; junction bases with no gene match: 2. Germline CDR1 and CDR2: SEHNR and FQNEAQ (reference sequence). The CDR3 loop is CASSRGLAEYF. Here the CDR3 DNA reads TGTGCCAGCAGCCGGGGACTAGCGGAGTACTTC.

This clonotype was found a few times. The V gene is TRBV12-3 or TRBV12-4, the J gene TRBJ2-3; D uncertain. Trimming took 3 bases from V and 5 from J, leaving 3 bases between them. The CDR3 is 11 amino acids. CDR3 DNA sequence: TGTGCCAGCAGTTTGGTAGATACGCAGTATTTT. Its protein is CASSLVDTQYF.

The CDR3 here is CAWSKSAGLASGELFF. The CDR3 DNA follows: TGTGCCTGGAGTAAATCTGCGGGACTTGCGTCCGGGGAGCTGTTTTTT. V is TRBV30 and J is TRBJ2-2; TRBD2 is a possible D gene (6 bases). The CDR3 contains 16 residues. The germline V and J ends were trimmed by 2 bases and 6 bases, with 19 bases remaining between them. CDR1 is GTSNPN and CDR2 is SVGIG in the germline V gene (reference sequence). The variable domain in full, completed from reference TRBV30 and TRBJ2-2, reads SQTIHQWPATLVQPVGSPLSLECTVEGTSNPNLYWYRQAAGRGLQLLFYSVGIGQISSEVPQNLSASRPQDRQFILSSKKLLLSDSGFYLCAWSKSAGLASGELFFGEGSRLTVL.

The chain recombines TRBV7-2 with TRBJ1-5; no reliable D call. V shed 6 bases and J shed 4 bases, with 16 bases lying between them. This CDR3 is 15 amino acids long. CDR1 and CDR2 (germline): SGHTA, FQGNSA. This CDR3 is CASSLSSGPNQPQHF. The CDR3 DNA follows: TGTGCCAGCAGTCTGTCATCAGGCCCAAATCAGCCCCAGCATTTT.

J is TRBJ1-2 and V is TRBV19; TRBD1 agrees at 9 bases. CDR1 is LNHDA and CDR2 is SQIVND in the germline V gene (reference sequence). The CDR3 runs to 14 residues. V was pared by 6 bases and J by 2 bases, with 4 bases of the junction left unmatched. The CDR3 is CASRSTGGNYGYTF. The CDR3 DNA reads TGTGCCAGTAGATCGACAGGGGGGAACTATGGCTACACCTTC.

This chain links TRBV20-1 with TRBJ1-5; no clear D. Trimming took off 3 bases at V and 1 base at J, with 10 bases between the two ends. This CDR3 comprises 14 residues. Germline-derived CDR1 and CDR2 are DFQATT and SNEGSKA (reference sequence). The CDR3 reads CSASGARSNQPQHF. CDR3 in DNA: TGCAGTGCTAGCGGTGCGCGGAGCAATCAGCCCCAGCATTTT.

In nucleotides, the CDR3 is TGTGCCAGGGCGCCGAACAGGGGGGTAAGAGATACGCAGTATTTT. Residues: CARAPNRGVRDTQYF. The chain employs TRBV6-4 and TRBJ2-3; 8 bases align to TRBD1. V lost 9 bases to trimming and J lost 5 bases; unmatched junction nucleotides: 13. The CDR3 is 15 residues long. Germline lookup yields CDR1 MRHNA and CDR2 SNTAGT.

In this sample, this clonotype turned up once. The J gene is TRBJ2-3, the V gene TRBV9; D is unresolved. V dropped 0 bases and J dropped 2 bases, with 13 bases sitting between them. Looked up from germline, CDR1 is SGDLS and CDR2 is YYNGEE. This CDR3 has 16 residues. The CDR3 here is CASSVVGLPFTDTQYF. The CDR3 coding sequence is TGTGCCAGCAGCGTAGTGGGGTTGCCATTCACAGATACGCAGTATTTT.

For the CDR3, the DNA is TGCGCCAGCAGCCCGCAGGGGGCTAACTATGGCTACACCTTC. Its translation: CASSPQGANYGYTF. V usage is TRBV5-1 and J usage is TRBJ1-2; TRBD1 matches at 7 bases. J lost 0 bases, V lost 4 bases, and 3 bases had no gene match. There are 14 residues in the CDR3. The V gene's germline CDR1 is SGHRS and CDR2 YFSETQ.

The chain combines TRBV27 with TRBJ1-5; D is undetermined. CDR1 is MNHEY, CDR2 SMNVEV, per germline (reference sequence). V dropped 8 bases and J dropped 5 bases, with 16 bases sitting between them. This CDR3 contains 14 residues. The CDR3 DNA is TGTGCCAGCTCTATGGAGGTTAGGGATCAGCCCCAGCATTTT. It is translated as CASSMEVRDQPQHF.

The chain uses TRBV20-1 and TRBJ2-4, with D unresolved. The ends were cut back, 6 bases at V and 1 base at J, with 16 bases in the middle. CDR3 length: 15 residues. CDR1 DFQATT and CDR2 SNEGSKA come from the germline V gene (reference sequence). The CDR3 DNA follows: TGCAGTGCGAGTAGCACGGGTTTCGCCAAAAACATTCAGTACTTC. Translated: CSASSTGFAKNIQYF.

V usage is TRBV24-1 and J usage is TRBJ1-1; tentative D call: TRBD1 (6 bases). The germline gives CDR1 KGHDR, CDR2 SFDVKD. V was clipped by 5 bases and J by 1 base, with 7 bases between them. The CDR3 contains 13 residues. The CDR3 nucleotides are TGTGCCACCAGTGGACAGGAGAACACTGAAGCTTTCTTT. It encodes CATSGQENTEAFF.

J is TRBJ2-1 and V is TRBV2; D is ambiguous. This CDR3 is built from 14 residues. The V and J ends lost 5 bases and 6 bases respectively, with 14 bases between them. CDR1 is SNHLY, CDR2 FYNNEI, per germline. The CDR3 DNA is TGTGCCAGCAGTCCCCTAGGAAGTTCCAATGAGCAGTTCTTC. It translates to CASSPLGSSNEQFF. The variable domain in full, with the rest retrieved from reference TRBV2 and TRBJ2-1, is EPEVTQTPSHQVTQMGQEVILRCVPISNHLYFYWYRQILGQKVEFLVSFYNNEISEKSEIFDDQFSVERPDGSNFTLKIRSTKLEDSAMYFCASSPLGSSNEQFFGPGTRLTVL.

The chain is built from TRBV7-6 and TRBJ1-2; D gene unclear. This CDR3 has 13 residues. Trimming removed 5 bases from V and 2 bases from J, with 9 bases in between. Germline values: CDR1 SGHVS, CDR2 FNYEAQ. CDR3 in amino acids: CASSPFSNYGYTF. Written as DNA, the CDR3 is TGTGCCAGCAGCCCTTTCAGCAACTATGGCTACACCTTC.

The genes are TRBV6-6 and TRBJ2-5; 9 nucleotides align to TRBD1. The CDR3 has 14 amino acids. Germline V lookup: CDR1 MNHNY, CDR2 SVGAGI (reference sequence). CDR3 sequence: CAAGQGSFQETQYF. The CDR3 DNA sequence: TGTGCAGCGGGACAGGGTAGTTTCCAAGAGACCCAGTACTTC.